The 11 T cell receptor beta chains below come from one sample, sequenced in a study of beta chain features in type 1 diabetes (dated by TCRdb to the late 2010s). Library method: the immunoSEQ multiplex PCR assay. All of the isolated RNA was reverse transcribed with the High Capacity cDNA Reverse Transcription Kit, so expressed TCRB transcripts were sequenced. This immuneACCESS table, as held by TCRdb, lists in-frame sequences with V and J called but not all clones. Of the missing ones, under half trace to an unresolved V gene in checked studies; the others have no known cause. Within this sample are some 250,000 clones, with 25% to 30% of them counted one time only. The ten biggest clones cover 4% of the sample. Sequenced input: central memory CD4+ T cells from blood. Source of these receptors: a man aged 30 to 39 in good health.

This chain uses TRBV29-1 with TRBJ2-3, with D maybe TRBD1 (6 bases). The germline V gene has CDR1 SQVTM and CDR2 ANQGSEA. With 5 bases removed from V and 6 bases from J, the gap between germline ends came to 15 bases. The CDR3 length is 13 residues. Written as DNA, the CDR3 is TGCAGCGTTCTAGGCAGGGGCGAGGATACGCAGTATTTT. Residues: CSVLGRGEDTQYF.

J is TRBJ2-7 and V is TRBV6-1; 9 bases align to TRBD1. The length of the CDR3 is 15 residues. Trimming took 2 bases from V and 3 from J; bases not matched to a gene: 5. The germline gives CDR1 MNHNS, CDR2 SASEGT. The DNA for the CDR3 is TGTGCCAGCAGTGAATATGGGACAGGGAGCTACGAGCAGTACTTC. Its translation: CASSEYGTGSYEQYF.

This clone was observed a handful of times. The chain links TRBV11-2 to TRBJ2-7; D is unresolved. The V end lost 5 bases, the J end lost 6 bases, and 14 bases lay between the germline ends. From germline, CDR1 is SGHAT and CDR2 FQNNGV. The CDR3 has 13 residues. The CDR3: CASSPEPRPEQYF. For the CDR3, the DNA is TGTGCCAGCAGCCCGGAACCCAGGCCCGAGCAGTACTTC.

The CDR3 nucleotides read TGCGCCAGCAGCGGCGGATCCGCGGCAGATACGCAGTATTTT. It encodes CASSGGSAADTQYF. The chain uses TRBV5-1 and TRBJ2-3; no clear D gene. V shed 4 bases and J shed 4 bases, with 13 bases lying between them. The CDR3 runs 14 residues. Germline values: CDR1 SGHRS, CDR2 YFSETQ.

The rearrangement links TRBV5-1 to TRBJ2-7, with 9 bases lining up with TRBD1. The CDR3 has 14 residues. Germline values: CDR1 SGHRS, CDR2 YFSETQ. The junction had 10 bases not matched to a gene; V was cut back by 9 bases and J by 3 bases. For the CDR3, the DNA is TGCGCCACTAAGGCGGGGACAGGGAACTACGAGCAGTACTTC. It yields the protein CATKAGTGNYEQYF.

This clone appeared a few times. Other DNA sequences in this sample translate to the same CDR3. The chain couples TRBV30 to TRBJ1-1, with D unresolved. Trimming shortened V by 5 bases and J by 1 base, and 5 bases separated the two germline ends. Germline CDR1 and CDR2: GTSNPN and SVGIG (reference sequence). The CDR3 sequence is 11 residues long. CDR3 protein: CAWRQNTEAFF. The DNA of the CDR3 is TGTGCCTGGCGACAGAACACTGAAGCTTTCTTT.

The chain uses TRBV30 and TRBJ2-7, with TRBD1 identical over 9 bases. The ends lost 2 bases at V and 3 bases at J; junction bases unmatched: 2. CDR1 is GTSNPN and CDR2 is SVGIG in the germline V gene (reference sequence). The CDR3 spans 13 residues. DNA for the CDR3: TGTGCCTGGAGTCTGGGACAGGGCTACGAGCAGTACTTC. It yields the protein CAWSLGQGYEQYF. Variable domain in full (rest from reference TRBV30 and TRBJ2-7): SQTIHQWPATLVQPVGSPLSLECTVEGTSNPNLYWYRQAAGRGLQLLFYSVGIGQISSEVPQNLSASRPQDRQFILSSKKLLLSDSGFYLCAWSLGQGYEQYFGPGTRLTVT.

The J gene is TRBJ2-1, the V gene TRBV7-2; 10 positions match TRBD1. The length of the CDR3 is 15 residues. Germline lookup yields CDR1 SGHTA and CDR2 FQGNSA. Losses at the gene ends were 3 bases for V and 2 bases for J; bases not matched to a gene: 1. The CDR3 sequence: CASSLTGGPYNEQFF. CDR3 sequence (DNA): TGTGCCAGCAGCTTGACAGGGGGCCCCTACAATGAGCAGTTCTTC.

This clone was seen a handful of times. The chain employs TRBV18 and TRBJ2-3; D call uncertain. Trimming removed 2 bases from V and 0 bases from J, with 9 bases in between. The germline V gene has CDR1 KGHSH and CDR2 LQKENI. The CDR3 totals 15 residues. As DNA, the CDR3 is TGTGCCAGCTCACCAGTCCAGGATAGCACAGATACGCAGTATTTT. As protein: CASSPVQDSTDTQYF.

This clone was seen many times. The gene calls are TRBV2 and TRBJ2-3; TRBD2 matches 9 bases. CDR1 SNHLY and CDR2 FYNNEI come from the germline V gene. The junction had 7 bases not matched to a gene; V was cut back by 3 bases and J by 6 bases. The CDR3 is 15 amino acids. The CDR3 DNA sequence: TGTGCCAGCAGTGAGCAGCGGGGGGCCAGGGATACGCAGTATTTT. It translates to CASSEQRGARDTQYF. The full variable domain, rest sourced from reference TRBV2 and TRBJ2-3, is EPEVTQTPSHQVTQMGQEVILRCVPISNHLYFYWYRQILGQKVEFLVSFYNNEISEKSEIFDDQFSVERPDGSNFTLKIRSTKLEDSAMYFCASSEQRGARDTQYFGPGTRLTVL.

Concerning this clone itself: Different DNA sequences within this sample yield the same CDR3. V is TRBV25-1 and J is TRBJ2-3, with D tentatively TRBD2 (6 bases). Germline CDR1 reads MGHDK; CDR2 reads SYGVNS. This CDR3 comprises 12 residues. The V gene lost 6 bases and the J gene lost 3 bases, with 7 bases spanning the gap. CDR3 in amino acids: CASSRGTDTQYF. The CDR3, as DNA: TGTGCCAGCAGCCGGGGGACAGATACGCAGTATTTT.